Below, 14 T cell receptor beta chains from the same sample are listed, as sequenced in a study of control samples from healthy donors and cancer patients. Some clones are missing from TCRdb's copy, which holds only in-frame ones; the method was immunoSEQ multiplex PCR. The sample holds a few hundred thousand clones, 90% seen once. The sequencing sample was made of PBMCs. These receptors originate from a man aged 35 to 55 with head and neck cancer.

This rearrangement joins TRBV27 to TRBJ2-3, with TRBD2 matching over 11 bases. The CDR3 loop spans 18 amino acids. With 10 bases clipped from V and 0 bases from J, the junction kept 15 bases outside the gene matches. Germline V lookup: CDR1 MNHEY, CDR2 SMNVEV (reference sequence). The CDR3 here is CATRGLAAAGDSTDTQYF. CDR3 bases: TGTGCCACCAGGGGACTAGCGGCCGCGGGGGATAGCACAGATACGCAGTATTTT.

J is TRBJ1-2 and V is TRBV3-1 (or the pseudogene TRBV3-2); D unresolved. Germline V CDR1 and CDR2: LGHDT, YNNKEL (reference sequence). With 0 bases removed from V and 2 bases from J, the gap between germline ends came to 4 bases. The CDR3 has 13 residues. The CDR3 sequence: CASSQDFNYGYTF. CDR3 coding DNA: TGTGCCAGCAGCCAAGACTTCAACTATGGCTACACCTTC.

The genes are TRBV28 and TRBJ1-5; 7 nucleotides match TRBD1. There are 14 residues in the CDR3. V lost 4 bases and J lost 3; bases outside the gene matches: 3. From germline, CDR1 is MDHEN and CDR2 SYDVKM. CDR3 DNA sequence: TGTGCCAGCAGTTCGACAGGGTTCAATCAGCCCCAGCATTTT. Amino acid sequence: CASSSTGFNQPQHF.

The V gene is TRBV10-3, the J gene TRBJ2-2; TRBD2 matches 9 bases. Germline V gene sequence: CDR1 ENHRY, CDR2 SYGVKD. V lost 10 bases and J lost 7; bases outside the gene matches: 7. The CDR3 runs 13 residues. The CDR3 here is CATRGGVHGELFF. The CDR3 coding sequence is TGTGCCACCCGCGGGGGGGTGCACGGGGAGCTGTTTTTT.

Regarding this clone: Other DNA sequences in this specimen translate into the identical CDR3. The chain uses TRBV28 and TRBJ2-1; 10 bases align to TRBD2. V shed 6 bases and J 7 bases; nucleotides not matched to a gene: 6. Germline CDR1 is MDHEN and CDR2 is SYDVKM. The CDR3 loop spans 14 amino acids. In nucleotides, the CDR3 is TGTGCCAGCAGACCGGGACTAGCGACTAATGAGCAGTTCTTC. Protein product: CASRPGLATNEQFF.

V gene TRBV5-1 combines with J gene TRBJ2-2, with 9 bases fitting TRBD1. With 0 bases clipped from V and 5 bases from J, the junction kept 5 bases outside the gene matches. Germline CDR1 reads SGHRS; CDR2 reads YFSETQ. CDR3 length: 16 residues. The CDR3 loop is CASSLAPGTGTGELFF. The CDR3 nucleotides are TGCGCCAGCAGCTTGGCCCCCGGGACAGGGACCGGGGAGCTGTTTTTT.

The rearrangement uses TRBV7-3 and TRBJ2-1; TRBD2 matches 14 bases. This CDR3 is 17 amino acids long. Trimming at V came to 0 bases and at J to 5 bases, leaving 3 bases not matched to a gene. The germline gives CDR1 SGHTA, CDR2 FQGTGA. CDR3 DNA: TGTGCCAGCAGCTTAACGTTGGGACTAGCGGGGGACAATGAGCAGTTCTTC. Translated, it gives CASSLTLGLAGDNEQFF.

The J gene is TRBJ1-1, the V gene TRBV19; 10 bases are shared with TRBD1. The junction had 11 bases not matched to a gene; V was cut back by 10 bases and J by 0 bases. The CDR3 has 16 amino acids. The V gene's germline CDR1 is LNHDA and CDR2 SQIVND (reference sequence). In nucleotides, the CDR3 is TGTGCCACCCGGATGGGACAGGGGAAAGTGAACACTGAAGCTTTCTTT. It encodes CATRMGQGKVNTEAFF.

The J gene is TRBJ2-1, the V gene TRBV11-2; 9 bases match TRBD1. The CDR3 is 15 amino acids. V shed 1 base and J 8 bases; nucleotides not matched to a gene: 6. Germline CDR1 and CDR2: SGHAT and FQNNGV. CDR3 in amino acids: CASSLAGQGFYEQFF. CDR3 bases: TGTGCCAGCAGCTTAGCAGGACAGGGGTTTTATGAGCAGTTCTTC.

The CDR3 DNA reads TGTGCCAGCAGCCAAGACGGGATGGGCCTCGTGGAAGCTTTCTTT. This gives the protein CASSQDGMGLVEAFF. V usage is TRBV3-1 (or the pseudogene TRBV3-2) and J usage is TRBJ1-1; D is unclear. The V end lost 0 bases, the J end lost 8 bases, and 16 bases lay between the germline ends. Germline CDR1 reads LGHDT; CDR2 reads YNNKEL (reference sequence). This CDR3 has 15 amino acids.

V gene TRBV10-3 combines with J gene TRBJ1-4; no reliable D call. The V and J ends lost 0 bases and 7 bases respectively, with 6 bases between them. In germline, CDR1 is ENHRY, CDR2 SYGVKD. The CDR3 contains 13 residues. The CDR3 nucleotides read TGTGCCATCAGTGAGTCTGTAAGTGAAAAACTGTTTTTT. Translation: CAISESVSEKLFF.

This clone was counted only a few times. This chain joins TRBV7-2 and TRBJ1-5; 8 positions match TRBD1. Germline V gene lookup returns CDR1 SGHTA and CDR2 FQGNSA. The CDR3 loop spans 17 amino acids. V lost 2 bases to trimming and J lost 3 bases; unmatched junction nucleotides: 9. CDR3: CASSLFPTGDSNQPQHF. The CDR3 DNA reads TGTGCCAGCAGCTTATTCCCGACAGGGGACTCCAATCAGCCCCAGCATTTT.

The J gene is TRBJ2-1, the V gene TRBV27; TRBD2 aligns across 7 bases. The CDR3 spans 14 residues. CDR1 and CDR2 (germline): MNHEY, SMNVEV (reference sequence). Losses at the gene ends were 6 bases for V and 2 bases for J; bases not matched to a gene: 4. The CDR3, as DNA: TGTGCCAGCAGGCGGGAGTGGGCCTACAATGAGCAGTTCTTC. It is translated as CASRREWAYNEQFF.

The CDR3, as DNA: TGCGCCAGCAGCCAAGATGTCGGGACAGGGGGCTGGATCACTCAGCCCCAGCATTTT. Its translation is CASSQDVGTGGWITQPQHF. This chain joins TRBV4-3 and TRBJ1-5; 12 bases fit TRBD1. Germline V gene data show CDR1 as LGHNA and CDR2 as YSLEER. This CDR3 comprises 19 residues. The ends lost 0 bases at V and 6 bases at J; junction bases unmatched: 12.